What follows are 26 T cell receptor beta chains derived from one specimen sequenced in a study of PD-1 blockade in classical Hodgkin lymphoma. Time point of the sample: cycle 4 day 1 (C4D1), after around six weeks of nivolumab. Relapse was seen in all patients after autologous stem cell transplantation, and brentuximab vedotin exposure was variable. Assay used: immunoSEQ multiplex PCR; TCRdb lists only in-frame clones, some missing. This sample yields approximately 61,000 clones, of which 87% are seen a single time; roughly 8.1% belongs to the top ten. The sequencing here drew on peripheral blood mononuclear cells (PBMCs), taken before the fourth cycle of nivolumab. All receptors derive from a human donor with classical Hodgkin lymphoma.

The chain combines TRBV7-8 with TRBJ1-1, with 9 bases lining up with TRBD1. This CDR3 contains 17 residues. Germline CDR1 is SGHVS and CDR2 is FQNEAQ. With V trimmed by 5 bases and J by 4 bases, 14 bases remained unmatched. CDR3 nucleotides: TGTGCCAGCAGCAACAGCCGGGACAGGGAGCCGACCACTGAAGCTTTCTTT. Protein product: CASSNSRDREPTTEAFF.

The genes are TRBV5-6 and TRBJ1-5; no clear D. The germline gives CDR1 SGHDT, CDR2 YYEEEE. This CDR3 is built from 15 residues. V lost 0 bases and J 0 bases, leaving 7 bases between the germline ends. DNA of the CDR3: TGTGCCAGCAGCTTGGCACTTTATAGCAATCAGCCCCAGCATTTT. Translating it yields CASSLALYSNQPQHF.

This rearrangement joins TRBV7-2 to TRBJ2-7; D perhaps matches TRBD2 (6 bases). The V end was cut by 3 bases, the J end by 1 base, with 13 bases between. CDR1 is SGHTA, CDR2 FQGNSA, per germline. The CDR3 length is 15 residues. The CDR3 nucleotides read TGTGCCAGCAGCTTGGGGGGTGGGGGTTCCTACGAGCAGTACTTC. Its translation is CASSLGGGGSYEQYF.

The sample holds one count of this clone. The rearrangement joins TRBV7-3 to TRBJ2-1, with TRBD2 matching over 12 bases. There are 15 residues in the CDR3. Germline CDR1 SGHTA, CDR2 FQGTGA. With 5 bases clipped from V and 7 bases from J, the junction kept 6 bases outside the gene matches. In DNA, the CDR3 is TGTGCCAGCAGCCCGACTAGCGGGGGCTGGAATGAGCAGTTCTTC. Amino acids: CASSPTSGGWNEQFF.

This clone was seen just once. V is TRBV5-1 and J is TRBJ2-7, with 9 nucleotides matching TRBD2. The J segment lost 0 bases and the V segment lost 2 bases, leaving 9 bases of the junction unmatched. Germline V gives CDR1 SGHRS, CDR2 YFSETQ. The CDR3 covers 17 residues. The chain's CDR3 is CASSFQGPSGASYEQYF. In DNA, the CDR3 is TGCGCCAGCAGCTTCCAGGGACCTAGCGGGGCCTCCTACGAGCAGTACTTC.

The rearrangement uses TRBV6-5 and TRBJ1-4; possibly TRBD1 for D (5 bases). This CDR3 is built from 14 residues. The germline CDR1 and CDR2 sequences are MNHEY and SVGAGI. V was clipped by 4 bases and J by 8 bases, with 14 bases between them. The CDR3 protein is CASSSRVGLEKLFF. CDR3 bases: TGTGCCAGCAGTTCCAGGGTGGGCCTGGAAAAACTGTTTTTT.

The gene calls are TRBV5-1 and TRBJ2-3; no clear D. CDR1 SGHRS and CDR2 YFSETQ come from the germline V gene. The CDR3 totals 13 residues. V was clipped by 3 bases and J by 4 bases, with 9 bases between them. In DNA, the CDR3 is TGCGCCAGCAGCTCCCAGCCCGCAGATACGCAGTATTTT. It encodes CASSSQPADTQYF.

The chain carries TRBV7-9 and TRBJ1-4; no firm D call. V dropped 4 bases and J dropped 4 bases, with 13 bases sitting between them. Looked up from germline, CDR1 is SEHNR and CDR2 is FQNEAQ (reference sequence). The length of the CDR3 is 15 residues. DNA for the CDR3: TGTGCCAGCAGCTCCCCCACGCAGCTTAATGAAAAACTGTTTTTT. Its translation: CASSSPTQLNEKLFF.

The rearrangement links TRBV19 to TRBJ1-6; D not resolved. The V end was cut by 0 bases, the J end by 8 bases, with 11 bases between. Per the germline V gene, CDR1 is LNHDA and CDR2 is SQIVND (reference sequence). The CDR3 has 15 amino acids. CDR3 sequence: CASSIDNSLDSPLHF. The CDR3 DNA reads TGTGCCAGTAGTATAGATAACAGCTTGGATTCACCCCTCCACTTT.

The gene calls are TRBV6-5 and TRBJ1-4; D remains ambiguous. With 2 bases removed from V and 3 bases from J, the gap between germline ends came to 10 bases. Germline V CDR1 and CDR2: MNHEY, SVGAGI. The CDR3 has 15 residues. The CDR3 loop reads CASSYTHLANEKLFF. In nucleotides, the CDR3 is TGTGCCAGCAGTTACACACATTTAGCTAATGAAAAACTGTTTTTT.

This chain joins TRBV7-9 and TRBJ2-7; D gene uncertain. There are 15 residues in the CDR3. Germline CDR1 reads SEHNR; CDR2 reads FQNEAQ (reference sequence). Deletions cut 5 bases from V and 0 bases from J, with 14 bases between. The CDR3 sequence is CASSIPGSPSYEQYF. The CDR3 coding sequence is TGTGCCAGCAGCATTCCCGGGTCTCCCTCCTACGAGCAGTACTTC.

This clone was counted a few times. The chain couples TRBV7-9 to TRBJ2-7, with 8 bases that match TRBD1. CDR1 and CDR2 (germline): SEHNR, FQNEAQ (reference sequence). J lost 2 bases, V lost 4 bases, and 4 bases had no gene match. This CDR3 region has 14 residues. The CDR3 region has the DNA TGTGCCAGCAGCTCGACAGGGGCCCCCTACGAGCAGTACTTC. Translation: CASSSTGAPYEQYF.

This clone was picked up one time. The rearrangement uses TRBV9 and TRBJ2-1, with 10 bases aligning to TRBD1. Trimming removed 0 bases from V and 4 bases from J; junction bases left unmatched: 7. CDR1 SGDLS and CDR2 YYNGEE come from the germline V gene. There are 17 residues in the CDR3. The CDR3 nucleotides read TGTGCCAGCAGCGTAGCCCCCCCGGGACAGGGGTACAATGAGCAGTTCTTC. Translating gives CASSVAPPGQGYNEQFF.

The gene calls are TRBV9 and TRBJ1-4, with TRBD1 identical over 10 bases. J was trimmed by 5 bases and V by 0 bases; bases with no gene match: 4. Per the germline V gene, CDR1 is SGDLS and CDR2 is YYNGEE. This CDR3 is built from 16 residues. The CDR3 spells CASSVGGGQGNEKLFF. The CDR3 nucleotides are TGTGCCAGCAGCGTAGGAGGGGGACAGGGGAATGAAAAACTGTTTTTT.

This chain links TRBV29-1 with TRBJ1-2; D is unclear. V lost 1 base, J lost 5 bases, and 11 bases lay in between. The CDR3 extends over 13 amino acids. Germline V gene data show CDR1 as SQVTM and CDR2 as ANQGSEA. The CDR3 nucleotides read TGCAGCGTTGAAGTGGACGTGTCTTATGGCTACACCTTC. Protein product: CSVEVDVSYGYTF.

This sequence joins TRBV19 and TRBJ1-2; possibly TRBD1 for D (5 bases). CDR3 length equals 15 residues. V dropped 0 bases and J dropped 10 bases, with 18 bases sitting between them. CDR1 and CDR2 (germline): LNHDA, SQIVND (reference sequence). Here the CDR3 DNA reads TGTGCCAGTAGTATAGATTCCGACAGAACCCAAACCTACACCTTC. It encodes CASSIDSDRTQTYTF. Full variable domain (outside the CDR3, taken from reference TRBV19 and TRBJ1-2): DGGITQSPKYLFRKEGQNVTLSCEQNLNHDAMYWYRQDPGQGLRLIYYSQIVNDFQKGDIAEGYSVSREKKESFPLTVTSAQKNPTAFYLCASSIDSDRTQTYTFGSGTRLTVV.

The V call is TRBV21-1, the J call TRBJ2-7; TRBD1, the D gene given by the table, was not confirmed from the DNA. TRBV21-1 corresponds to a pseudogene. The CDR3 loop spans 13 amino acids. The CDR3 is CASIRGQDYEQYF. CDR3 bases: TGTGCCAGCATCAGGGGCCAAGACTACGAGCAGTACTTC.

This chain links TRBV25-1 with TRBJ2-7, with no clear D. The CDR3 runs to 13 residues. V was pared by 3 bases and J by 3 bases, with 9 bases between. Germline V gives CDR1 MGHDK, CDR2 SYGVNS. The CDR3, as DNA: TGTGCCAGCAGTGATTCAGCACTCTACGAGCAGTACTTC. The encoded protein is CASSDSALYEQYF.

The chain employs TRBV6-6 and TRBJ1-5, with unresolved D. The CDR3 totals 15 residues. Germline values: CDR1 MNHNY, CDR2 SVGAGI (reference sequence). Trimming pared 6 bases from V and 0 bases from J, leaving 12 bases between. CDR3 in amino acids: CASSHVGNSNQPQHF. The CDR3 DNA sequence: TGTGCCAGCAGCCACGTCGGTAATAGCAATCAGCCCCAGCATTTT.

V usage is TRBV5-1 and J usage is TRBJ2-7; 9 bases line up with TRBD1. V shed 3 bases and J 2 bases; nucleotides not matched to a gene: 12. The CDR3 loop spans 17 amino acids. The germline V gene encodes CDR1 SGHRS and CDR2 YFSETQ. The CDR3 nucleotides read TGCGCCAGCAGCTCCGCGGGGACAGGGCTTGTCGCCTACGAGCAGTACTTC. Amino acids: CASSSAGTGLVAYEQYF.

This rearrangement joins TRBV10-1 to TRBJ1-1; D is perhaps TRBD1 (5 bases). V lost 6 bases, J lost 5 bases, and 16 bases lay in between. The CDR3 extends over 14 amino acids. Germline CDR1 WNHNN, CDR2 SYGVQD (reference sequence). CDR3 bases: TGCGCCAGCAGCCGGGACCGGGGGGATACTGAAGCTTTCTTT. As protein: CASSRDRGDTEAFF.

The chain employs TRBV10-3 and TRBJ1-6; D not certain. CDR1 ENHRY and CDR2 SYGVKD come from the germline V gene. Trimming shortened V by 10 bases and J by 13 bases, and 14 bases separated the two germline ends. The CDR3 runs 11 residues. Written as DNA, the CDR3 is TGTGCCACCCGACCGAGGGTCCCCCTCCACTTT. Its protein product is CATRPRVPLHF.

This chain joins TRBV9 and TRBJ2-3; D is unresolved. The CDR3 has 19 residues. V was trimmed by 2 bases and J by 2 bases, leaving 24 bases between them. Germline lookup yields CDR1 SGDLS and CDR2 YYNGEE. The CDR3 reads CASSVGGSLIGDHTDTQYF. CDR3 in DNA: TGTGCCAGCAGCGTCGGTGGGTCGCTTATTGGGGATCACACAGATACGCAGTATTTT. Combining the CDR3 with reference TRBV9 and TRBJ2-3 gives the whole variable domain DSGVTQTPKHLITATGQRVTLRCSPRSGDLSVYWYQQSLDQGLQFLIQYYNGEERAKGNILERFSAQQFPDLHSELNLSSLELGDSALYFCASSVGGSLIGDHTDTQYFGPGTRLTVL.

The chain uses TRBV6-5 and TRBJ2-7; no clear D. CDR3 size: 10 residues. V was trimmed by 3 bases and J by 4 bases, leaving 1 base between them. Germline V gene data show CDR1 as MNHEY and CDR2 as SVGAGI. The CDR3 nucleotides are TGTGCCAGCAGTTATTACGAGCAGTACTTC. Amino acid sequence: CASSYYEQYF.

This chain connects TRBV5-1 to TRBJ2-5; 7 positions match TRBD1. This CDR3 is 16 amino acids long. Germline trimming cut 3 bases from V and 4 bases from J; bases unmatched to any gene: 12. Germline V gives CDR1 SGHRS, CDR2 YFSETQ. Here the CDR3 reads CASSSTGQVGGETQYF. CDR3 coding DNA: TGCGCCAGCAGCTCCACAGGACAGGTTGGGGGAGAGACCCAGTACTTC.

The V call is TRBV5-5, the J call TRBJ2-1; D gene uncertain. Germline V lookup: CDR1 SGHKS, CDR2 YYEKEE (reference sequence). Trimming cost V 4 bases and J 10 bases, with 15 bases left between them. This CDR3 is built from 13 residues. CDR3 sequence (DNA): TGTGCCAGCAGCCCCATCGAGACACGAGAGCAGTTCTTC. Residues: CASSPIETREQFF.